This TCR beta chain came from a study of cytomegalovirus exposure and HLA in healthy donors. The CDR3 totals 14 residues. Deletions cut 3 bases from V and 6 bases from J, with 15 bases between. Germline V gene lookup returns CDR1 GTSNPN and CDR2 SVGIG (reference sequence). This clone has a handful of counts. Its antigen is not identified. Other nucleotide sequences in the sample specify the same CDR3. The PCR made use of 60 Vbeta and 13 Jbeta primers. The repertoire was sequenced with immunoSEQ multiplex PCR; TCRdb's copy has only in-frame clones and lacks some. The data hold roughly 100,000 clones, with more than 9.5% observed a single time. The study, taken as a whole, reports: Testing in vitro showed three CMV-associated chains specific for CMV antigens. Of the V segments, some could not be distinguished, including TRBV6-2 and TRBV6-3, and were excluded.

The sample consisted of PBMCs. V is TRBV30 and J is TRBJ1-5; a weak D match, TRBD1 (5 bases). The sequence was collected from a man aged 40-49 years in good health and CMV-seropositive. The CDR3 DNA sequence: TGTGCCTGGAGCGCGGGGCCGGGGGGTCAGCCCCAGCATTTT. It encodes CAWSAGPGGQPQHF.